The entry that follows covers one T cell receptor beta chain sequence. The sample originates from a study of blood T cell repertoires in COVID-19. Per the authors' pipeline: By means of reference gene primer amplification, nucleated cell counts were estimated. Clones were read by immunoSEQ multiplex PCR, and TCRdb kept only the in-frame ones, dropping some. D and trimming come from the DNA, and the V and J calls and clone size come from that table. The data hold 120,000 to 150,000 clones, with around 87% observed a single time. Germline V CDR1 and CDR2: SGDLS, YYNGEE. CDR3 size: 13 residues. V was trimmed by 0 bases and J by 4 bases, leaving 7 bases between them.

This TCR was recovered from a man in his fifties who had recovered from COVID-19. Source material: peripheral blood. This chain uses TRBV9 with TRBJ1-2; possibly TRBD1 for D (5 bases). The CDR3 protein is CASSVEGLYGYTF. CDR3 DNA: TGTGCCAGCAGCGTAGAGGGGCTCTATGGCTACACCTTC. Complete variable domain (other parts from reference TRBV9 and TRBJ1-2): DSGVTQTPKHLITATGQRVTLRCSPRSGDLSVYWYQQSLDQGLQFLIQYYNGEERAKGNILERFSAQQFPDLHSELNLSSLELGDSALYFCASSVEGLYGYTFGSGTRLTVV.